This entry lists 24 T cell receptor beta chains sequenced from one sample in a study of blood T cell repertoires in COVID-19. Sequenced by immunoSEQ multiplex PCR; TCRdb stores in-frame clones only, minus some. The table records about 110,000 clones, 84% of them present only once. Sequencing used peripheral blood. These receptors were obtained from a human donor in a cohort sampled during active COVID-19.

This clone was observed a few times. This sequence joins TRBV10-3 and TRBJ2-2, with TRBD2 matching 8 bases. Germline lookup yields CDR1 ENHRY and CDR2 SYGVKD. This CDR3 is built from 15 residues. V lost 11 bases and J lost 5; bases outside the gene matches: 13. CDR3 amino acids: CAAGRRGGDTGELFF. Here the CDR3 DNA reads TGTGCCGCAGGACGTCGGGGGGGAGATACCGGGGAGCTGTTTTTT.

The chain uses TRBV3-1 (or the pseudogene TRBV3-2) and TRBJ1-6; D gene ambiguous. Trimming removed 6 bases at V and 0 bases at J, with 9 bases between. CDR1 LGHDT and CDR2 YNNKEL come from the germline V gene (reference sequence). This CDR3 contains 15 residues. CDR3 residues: CASRGSGSYNSPLHF. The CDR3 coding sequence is TGTGCCAGCAGGGGCAGTGGCTCCTATAATTCACCCCTCCACTTT.

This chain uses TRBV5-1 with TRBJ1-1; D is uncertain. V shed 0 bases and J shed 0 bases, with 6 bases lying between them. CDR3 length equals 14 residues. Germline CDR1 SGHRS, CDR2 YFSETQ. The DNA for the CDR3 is TGCGCCAGCAGCTTGGCCTCAGTGAACACTGAAGCTTTCTTT. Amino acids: CASSLASVNTEAFF.

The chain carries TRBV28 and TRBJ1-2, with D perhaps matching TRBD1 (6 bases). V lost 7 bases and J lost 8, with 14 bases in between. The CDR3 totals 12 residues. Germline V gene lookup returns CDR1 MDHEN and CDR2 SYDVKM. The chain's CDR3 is CASTQGQGGYTF. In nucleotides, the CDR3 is TGTGCCAGCACCCAGGGGCAGGGCGGCTACACCTTC.

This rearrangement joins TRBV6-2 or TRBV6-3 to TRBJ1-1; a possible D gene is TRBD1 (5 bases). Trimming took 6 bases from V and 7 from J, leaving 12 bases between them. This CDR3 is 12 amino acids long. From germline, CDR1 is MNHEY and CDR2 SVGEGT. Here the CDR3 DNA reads TGTGCCAGCAGCAATACAGGTATTGAAGCTTTCTTT. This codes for CASSNTGIEAFF.

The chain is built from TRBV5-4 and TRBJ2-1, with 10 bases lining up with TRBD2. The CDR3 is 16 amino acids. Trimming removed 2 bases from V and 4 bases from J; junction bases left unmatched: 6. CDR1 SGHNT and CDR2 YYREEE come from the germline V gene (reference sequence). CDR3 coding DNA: TGTGCCAGCAGCTTAGCGGGAGGGGGCCCGTACAATGAGCAGTTCTTC. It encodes CASSLAGGGPYNEQFF.

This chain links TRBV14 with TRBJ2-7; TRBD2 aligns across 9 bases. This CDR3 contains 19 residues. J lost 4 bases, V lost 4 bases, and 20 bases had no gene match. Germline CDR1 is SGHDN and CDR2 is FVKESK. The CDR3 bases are TGTGCCAGCAGCCCTCCCATGGGGGGAACTAGCGGGTCCCCTTACGAGCAGTACTTC. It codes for CASSPPMGGTSGSPYEQYF. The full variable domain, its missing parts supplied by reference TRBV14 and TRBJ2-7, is EAGVTQFPSHSVIEKGQTVTLRCDPISGHDNLYWYRRVMGKEIKFLLHFVKESKQDESGMPNNRFLAERTGGTYSTLKVQPAELEDSGVYFCASSPPMGGTSGSPYEQYFGPGTRLTVT.

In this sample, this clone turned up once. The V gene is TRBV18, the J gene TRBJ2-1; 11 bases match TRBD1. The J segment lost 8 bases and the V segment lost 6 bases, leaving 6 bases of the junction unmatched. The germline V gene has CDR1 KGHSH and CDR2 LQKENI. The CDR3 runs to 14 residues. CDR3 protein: CASSAGQGAHEQFF. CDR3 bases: TGTGCCAGCTCTGCAGGACAGGGGGCCCATGAGCAGTTCTTC.

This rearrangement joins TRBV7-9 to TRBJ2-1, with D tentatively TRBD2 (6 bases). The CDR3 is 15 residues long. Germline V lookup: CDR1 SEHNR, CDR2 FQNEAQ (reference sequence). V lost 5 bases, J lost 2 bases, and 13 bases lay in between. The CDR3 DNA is TGTGCCAGCAGCCAAACGGGGGACCCCTACAATGAGCAGTTCTTC. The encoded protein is CASSQTGDPYNEQFF.

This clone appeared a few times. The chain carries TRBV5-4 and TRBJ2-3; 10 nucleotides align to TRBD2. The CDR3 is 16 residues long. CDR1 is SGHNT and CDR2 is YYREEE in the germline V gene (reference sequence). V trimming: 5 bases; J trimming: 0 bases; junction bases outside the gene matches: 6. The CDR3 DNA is TGTGCCAGCAGGGACCCTAGCGGGGGTAGCACAGATACGCAGTATTTT. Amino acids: CASRDPSGGSTDTQYF.

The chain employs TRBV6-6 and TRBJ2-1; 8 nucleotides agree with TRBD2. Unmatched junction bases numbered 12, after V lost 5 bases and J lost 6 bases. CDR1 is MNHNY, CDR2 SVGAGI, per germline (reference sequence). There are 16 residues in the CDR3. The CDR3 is CASSTLAGAAGNEQFF. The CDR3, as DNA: TGTGCCAGCAGTACCCTAGCGGGCGCGGCCGGCAATGAGCAGTTCTTC.

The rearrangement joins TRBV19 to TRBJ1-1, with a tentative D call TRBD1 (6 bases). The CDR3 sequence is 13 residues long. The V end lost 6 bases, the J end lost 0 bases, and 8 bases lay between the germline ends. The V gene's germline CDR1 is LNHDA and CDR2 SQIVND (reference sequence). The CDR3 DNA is TGTGCCAGTAGCGGACAGATGAACACTGAAGCTTTCTTT. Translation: CASSGQMNTEAFF.

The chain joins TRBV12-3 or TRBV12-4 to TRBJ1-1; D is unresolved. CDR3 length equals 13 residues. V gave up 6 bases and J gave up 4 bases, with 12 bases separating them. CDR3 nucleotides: TGTGCCAGCAGGTTTAGTGCAGGCACTGAAGCTTTCTTT. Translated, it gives CASRFSAGTEAFF.

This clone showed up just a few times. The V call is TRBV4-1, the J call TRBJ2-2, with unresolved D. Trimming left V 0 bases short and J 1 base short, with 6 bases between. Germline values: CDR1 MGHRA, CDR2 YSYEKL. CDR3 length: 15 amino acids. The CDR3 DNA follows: TGCGCCAGCAGCCAAGATCCACTGAACACCGGGGAGCTGTTTTTT. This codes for CASSQDPLNTGELFF.

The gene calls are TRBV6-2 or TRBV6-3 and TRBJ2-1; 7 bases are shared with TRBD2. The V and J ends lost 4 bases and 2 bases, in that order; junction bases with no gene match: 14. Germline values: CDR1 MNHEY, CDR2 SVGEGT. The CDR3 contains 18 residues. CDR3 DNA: TGTGCCAGCAGTTGGGAGGGTGTGGGGCTTGTGGCCTACAATGAGCAGTTCTTC. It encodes CASSWEGVGLVAYNEQFF.

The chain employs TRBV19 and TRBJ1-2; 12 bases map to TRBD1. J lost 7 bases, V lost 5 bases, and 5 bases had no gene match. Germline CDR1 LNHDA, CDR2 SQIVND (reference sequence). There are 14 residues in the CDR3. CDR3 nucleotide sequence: TGTGCCAGTAGTCCGGGACAGGGGGCGCTTGGCTACACCTTC. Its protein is CASSPGQGALGYTF. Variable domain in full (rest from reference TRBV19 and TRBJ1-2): DGGITQSPKYLFRKEGQNVTLSCEQNLNHDAMYWYRQDPGQGLRLIYYSQIVNDFQKGDIAEGYSVSREKKESFPLTVTSAQKNPTAFYLCASSPGQGALGYTFGSGTRLTVV.

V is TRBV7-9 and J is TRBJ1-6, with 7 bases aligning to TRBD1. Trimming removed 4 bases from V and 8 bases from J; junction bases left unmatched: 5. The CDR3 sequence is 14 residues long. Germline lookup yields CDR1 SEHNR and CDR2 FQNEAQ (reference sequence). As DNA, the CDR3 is TGTGCCAGCAGCTCGGGACAGCCTTATTCACCCCTCCACTTT. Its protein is CASSSGQPYSPLHF.

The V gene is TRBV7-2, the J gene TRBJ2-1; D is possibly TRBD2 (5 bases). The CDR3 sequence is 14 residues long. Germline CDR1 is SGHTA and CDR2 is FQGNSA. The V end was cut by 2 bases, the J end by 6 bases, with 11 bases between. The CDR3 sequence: CASSLPGMANEQFF. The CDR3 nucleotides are TGTGCCAGCAGCTTACCCGGGATGGCCAATGAGCAGTTCTTC.

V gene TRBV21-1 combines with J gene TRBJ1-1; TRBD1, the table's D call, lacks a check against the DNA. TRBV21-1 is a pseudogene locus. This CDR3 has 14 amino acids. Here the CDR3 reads CASSALTGFIEAFF. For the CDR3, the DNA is TGTGCCAGCAGCGCCTTGACAGGTTTTATCGAAGCTTTCTTT.

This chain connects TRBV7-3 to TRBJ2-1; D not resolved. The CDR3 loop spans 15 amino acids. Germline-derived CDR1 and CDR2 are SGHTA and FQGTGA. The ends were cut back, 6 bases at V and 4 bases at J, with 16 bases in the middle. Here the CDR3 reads CASSEASRPYNEQFF. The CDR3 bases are TGTGCCAGCAGTGAAGCCTCGCGCCCATACAATGAGCAGTTCTTC.

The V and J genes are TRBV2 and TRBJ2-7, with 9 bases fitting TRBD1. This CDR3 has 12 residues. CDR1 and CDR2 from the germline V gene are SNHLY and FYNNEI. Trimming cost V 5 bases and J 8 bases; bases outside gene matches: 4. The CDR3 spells CASSRTGEKQYV. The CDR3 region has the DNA TGTGCCAGCAGTCGGACAGGGGAGAAGCAGTACGTC.

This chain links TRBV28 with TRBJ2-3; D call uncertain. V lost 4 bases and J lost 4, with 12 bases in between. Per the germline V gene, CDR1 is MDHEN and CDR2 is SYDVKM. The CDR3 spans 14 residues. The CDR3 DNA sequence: TGTGCCAGCAGTTCGCACTCCCTGTCAGATACGCAGTATTTT. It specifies CASSSHSLSDTQYF.

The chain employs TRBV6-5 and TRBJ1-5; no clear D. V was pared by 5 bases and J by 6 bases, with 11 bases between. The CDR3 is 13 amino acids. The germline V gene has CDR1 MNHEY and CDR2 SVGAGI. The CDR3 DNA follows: TGTGCCAGCAGTCCTACCCGGGGTCAGCCCCAGCATTTT. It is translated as CASSPTRGQPQHF.

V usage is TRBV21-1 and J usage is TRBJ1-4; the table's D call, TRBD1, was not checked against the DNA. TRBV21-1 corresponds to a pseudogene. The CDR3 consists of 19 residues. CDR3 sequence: CASSKGWDRGLYTNEKLFF. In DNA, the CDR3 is TGTGCCAGCAGCAAAGGATGGGACAGGGGGCTATATACTAATGAAAAACTGTTTTTT.